These T cell receptor beta chains were read from a single sample in a study of blood T cells in healthy people across ages. TCRdb re-called the 5' RACE reads with MiXCR, one entry per CDR3 protein. The sample lists 550,000 to 600,000 distinct CDR3 sequences, more than 45% occurring once. Sequences were obtained from blood. These receptors were obtained from an elderly man in good health. CDR3s include the opening cysteine and the closing phenylalanine or tryptophan. The D gene is left open where the match is weak. Part of the rows lack a size; the others show once, few, many or a class for expanded clones.

abundance: -
d_gene: -
j_gene: TRBJ2-3
v_gene: TRBV11-2
CDR3nt: TGTGCCAGCAGGTCAAAGGCAGGGTCTAGCACAGATACGCAGTATTTT
CDR3aa: CASRSKAGSSTDTQYF

abundance: -
d_gene: -
j_gene: TRBJ2-5
v_gene: TRBV28
CDR3nt: TGTGCCAGCAGTCCCCCCTGGGAATATAGGGAGACCCAGTACTTC
CDR3aa: CASSPPWEYRETQYF

abundance: -
d_gene: -
j_gene: TRBJ2-1
v_gene: TRBV21-1
CDR3nt: TGTGCCAGCAGCAAAGTCCTGACCGGGAGGGCCTCAAACCTGACCCCCTACAATGAGCAGTTCTTC
CDR3aa: CASSKVLTGRASNLTPYNEQFF

abundance: -
d_gene: TRBD2
j_gene: TRBJ2-7
v_gene: TRBV28
CDR3nt: TGTGCCAGCAGTTTCTTAGCGGGGACCTACGAGCAGTACTTC
CDR3aa: CASSFLAGTYEQYF

abundance: few
d_gene: -
j_gene: TRBJ2-1
v_gene: TRBV27
CDR3nt: TGTGCCAGCAGTTTACTAACGCACAAGAATGAGCAGTTCTTC
CDR3aa: CASSLLTHKNEQFF

abundance: -
d_gene: -
j_gene: TRBJ2-5
v_gene: TRBV11-3
CDR3nt: TGTGCCAGCAGCTTAGATTCCACGGCCGGGGAGACCCAGTACTTC
CDR3aa: CASSLDSTAGETQYF

abundance: -
d_gene: -
j_gene: TRBJ2-3
v_gene: TRBV6-5
CDR3nt: TGTGCCAGCAGCCCCACGGCGGGGACCACAGATACGCAGTATTTT
CDR3aa: CASSPTAGTTDTQYF

abundance: -
d_gene: TRBD1
j_gene: TRBJ1-2
v_gene: TRBV4-3
CDR3nt: TGCGCCAGCAGCCAAGGAACAGGACAGGGATTGGAGGGCTACACCTTC
CDR3aa: CASSQGTGQGLEGYTF

abundance: -
d_gene: TRBD2
j_gene: TRBJ2-1
v_gene: TRBV6-2/TRBV6-3
CDR3nt: TGTGCCAGCAGTTACTCGCGGGAGGAGCAGTTCTTC
CDR3aa: CASSYSREEQFF

abundance: -
d_gene: -
j_gene: TRBJ2-1
v_gene: TRBV29-1
CDR3nt: TGCAGCGTTGAGCCGGGGACTGGCTACAATGAGCAGTTCTTC
CDR3aa: CSVEPGTGYNEQFF

abundance: -
d_gene: TRBD2
j_gene: TRBJ2-3
v_gene: TRBV14
CDR3nt: TGTGCCAGCAGCCTCTTTGCTAGCGGGAAAACAGAGACGCAGTATTTT
CDR3aa: CASSLFASGKTETQYF

abundance: -
d_gene: -
j_gene: TRBJ2-3
v_gene: TRBV3-1
CDR3nt: TGTGCCAGCAGCCAAGCGGGAAGCAGATACGCGTATTTT
CDR3aa: CASSQAGSRYAYF

abundance: -
d_gene: TRBD1
j_gene: TRBJ2-7
v_gene: TRBV3-1
CDR3nt: TGTGCCAGCAGCCAAAAAGGACAGGGGTCCTACGAGCAGTACTTC
CDR3aa: CASSQKGQGSYEQYF

abundance: few
d_gene: -
j_gene: TRBJ2-3
v_gene: TRBV7-2
CDR3nt: TGTGCCAGCAGCTTCCCCGTGCTCCGCGGGGCCGGCAGCGGGGATACGCAGTATTTT
CDR3aa: CASSFPVLRGAGSGDTQYF

abundance: -
d_gene: -
j_gene: TRBJ1-5
v_gene: TRBV20-1
CDR3nt: TGCAGTGCTGGCCCCCCCCATAGCAATCAGCCCCAGCATTTT
CDR3aa: CSAGPPHSNQPQHF

abundance: -
d_gene: -
j_gene: TRBJ1-2
v_gene: TRBV7-2
CDR3nt: TGTGCCAGCAGCCCCCAAGGGGGGCTTCGTTATGGCTACACCTTC
CDR3aa: CASSPQGGLRYGYTF

abundance: -
d_gene: TRBD1
j_gene: TRBJ1-5
v_gene: TRBV6-6
CDR3nt: TGTGCCAGCAGTTTCCTCGGGACAGGGCTCAATCAGCCCCAGCATTTT
CDR3aa: CASSFLGTGLNQPQHF

abundance: -
d_gene: TRBD1
j_gene: TRBJ2-5
v_gene: TRBV29-1
CDR3nt: TGCGGCGTTGAACCCGCAGGGGGCCGTCAAGAGACCCAGTACTTC
CDR3aa: CGVEPAGGRQETQYF

abundance: few
d_gene: -
j_gene: TRBJ2-6
v_gene: TRBV6-4
CDR3nt: TGTGCCACCTCCGACAGAGCTGGGGCCAACGTCCTGACTTTC
CDR3aa: CATSDRAGANVLTF

abundance: -
d_gene: TRBD2
j_gene: TRBJ2-1
v_gene: TRBV7-3
CDR3nt: TGTGCCAGCAGCTTAGTACCCAGCGGGAGCTCGAGTGAGCAGTTCTTC
CDR3aa: CASSLVPSGSSSEQFF

abundance: few
d_gene: TRBD2
j_gene: TRBJ2-5
v_gene: TRBV7-2
CDR3nt: TGTGCCAGCAGCTCCGTCTCTGGGCGGGGGTTCTACAATGAGCAGTACTTC
CDR3aa: CASSSVSGRGFYNEQYF

abundance: -
d_gene: -
j_gene: TRBJ2-5
v_gene: TRBV20-1
CDR3nt: TGCAGTGTGCGCCTTGTCAATGAGCAGTACTTC
CDR3aa: CSVRLVNEQYF

abundance: -
d_gene: -
j_gene: TRBJ2-5
v_gene: TRBV7-3
CDR3nt: TGTGCCAGCAGCGCACTCCCAACTAGCCCCGAGACCCAGTACTTC
CDR3aa: CASSALPTSPETQYF

abundance: few
d_gene: TRBD1
j_gene: TRBJ2-5
v_gene: TRBV12-3/TRBV12-4
CDR3nt: TGTGCCAGCACCATAACAGGGGAAGAGACCCAGTACTTC
CDR3aa: CASTITGEETQYF

abundance: -
d_gene: TRBD2
j_gene: TRBJ2-3
v_gene: TRBV12-3/TRBV12-4
CDR3nt: TGTGCCAGCAGTATGACTAGCGGGGGAGATACGCAGTATTTT
CDR3aa: CASSMTSGGDTQYF

abundance: -
d_gene: -
j_gene: TRBJ2-3
v_gene: TRBV9
CDR3nt: TGTGCCAGCAGCGTAGGGGGCAGGGATGCAGATACGCAGTATTTT
CDR3aa: CASSVGGRDADTQYF

abundance: -
d_gene: -
j_gene: TRBJ2-3
v_gene: TRBV12-3/TRBV12-4
CDR3nt: TGTGCCAGCAGCCGGGATTATACGCAGTATTTT
CDR3aa: CASSRDYTQYF

abundance: -
d_gene: -
j_gene: TRBJ1-1
v_gene: TRBV20-1
CDR3nt: TGCAGTGCTAGCACTTCCACAGTGCTCACTGAAGCTTTCTTT
CDR3aa: CSASTSTVLTEAFF

abundance: -
d_gene: TRBD1
j_gene: TRBJ2-7
v_gene: TRBV27
CDR3nt: TGTGACAGCAGTCAATCGGGACAGTTTTCCTACGGGCAGTACTTC
CDR3aa: CDSSQSGQFSYGQYF

abundance: -
d_gene: -
j_gene: TRBJ1-6
v_gene: TRBV12-3/TRBV12-4
CDR3nt: TGTGCCAGCAGTTTAGGGGATACAGAAGTCTCACCCCTCCACTTT
CDR3aa: CASSLGDTEVSPLHF

abundance: few
d_gene: TRBD2
j_gene: TRBJ2-1
v_gene: TRBV29-1
CDR3nt: TGCAGCGTTAGTGGAACTAGCGGTTTTGGTCCCTACAATGAGCAGTTCTTC
CDR3aa: CSVSGTSGFGPYNEQFF

abundance: -
d_gene: -
j_gene: TRBJ2-3
v_gene: TRBV7-6
CDR3nt: TGTGCCAGGAGCTTAGAACGGGCGATTACGCAGTATTTT
CDR3aa: CARSLERAITQYF

abundance: many
d_gene: TRBD1
j_gene: TRBJ2-7
v_gene: TRBV20-1
CDR3nt: TGCAGTGCTACTATACCGCAGGGGGCTTCCTACGAGCAGTACTTC
CDR3aa: CSATIPQGASYEQYF

abundance: -
d_gene: -
j_gene: TRBJ2-1
v_gene: TRBV20-1
CDR3nt: TGCAGTGCTCCAAGGTCGGGGACCTCGGGCAATGAGCAGTTCTTC
CDR3aa: CSAPRSGTSGNEQFF

abundance: few
d_gene: TRBD1
j_gene: TRBJ2-7
v_gene: TRBV7-2
CDR3nt: TGTGCCAGCAGCTTAGCCGGGACAGGGGCCCCCTACGAGCAGTACTTC
CDR3aa: CASSLAGTGAPYEQYF